This T cell receptor beta chain was retrieved from a study of cytomegalovirus exposure and HLA in healthy donors. The study, taken as a whole, reports: The analysis excluded some indistinguishable V segments, including TRBV6-2 and TRBV6-3. In a later analysis, parvovirus B19, influenza, CMV and Epstein-Barr virus appeared linked to several top co-occurrence clusters. A few chains tied to CMV proved CMV antigen-specific in vitro.

CDR1 and CDR2 (germline): SGDLS, YYNGEE. Losses at the gene ends were 4 bases for V and 4 bases for J; bases not matched to a gene: 10. CDR3 length equals 15 residues. PCR amplification relied on 60 Vbeta primers (plus 13 Jbeta primers). Only in-frame clones appear in the TCRdb table, and some are missing; sequencing was by immunoSEQ multiplex PCR. The data contain 150,000 to 200,000 clones, over 75% of them seen just once; the ten biggest clones take up 1.5% to 2%. Notes on this clone: Its specificity is not known.

Donors consisted of healthy bone marrow donors. The chain combines TRBV9 with TRBJ2-7, with 8 nucleotides matching TRBD1. The source is a woman aged 25 to 39 in good health and CMV-seronegative. Sequences were obtained from PBMCs. CDR3 sequence: CASSPTDREVYEQYF. Written as DNA, the CDR3 is TGTGCCAGCAGCCCCACGGACAGGGAAGTGTACGAGCAGTACTTC.